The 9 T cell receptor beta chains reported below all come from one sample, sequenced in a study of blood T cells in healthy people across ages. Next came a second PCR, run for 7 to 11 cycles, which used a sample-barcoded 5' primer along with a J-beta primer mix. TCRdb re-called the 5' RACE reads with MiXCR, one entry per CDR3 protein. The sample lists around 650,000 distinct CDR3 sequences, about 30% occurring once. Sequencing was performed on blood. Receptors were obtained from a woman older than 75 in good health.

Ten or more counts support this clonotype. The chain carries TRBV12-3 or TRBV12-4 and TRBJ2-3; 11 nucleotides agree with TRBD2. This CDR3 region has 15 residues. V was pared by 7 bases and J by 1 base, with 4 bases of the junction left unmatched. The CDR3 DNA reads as TGTGCCAGCATCCAGACTAGCGGGGGCACAGATACGCAGTATTTT. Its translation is CASIQTSGGTDTQYF.

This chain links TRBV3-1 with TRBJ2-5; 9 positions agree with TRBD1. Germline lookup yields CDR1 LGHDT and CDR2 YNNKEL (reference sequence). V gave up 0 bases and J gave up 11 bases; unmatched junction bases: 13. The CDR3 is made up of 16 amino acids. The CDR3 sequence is CASSQDLGTGRNEQYF. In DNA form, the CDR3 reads TGTGCCAGCAGCCAAGATTTGGGGACAGGGCGGAATGAGCAGTACTTC.

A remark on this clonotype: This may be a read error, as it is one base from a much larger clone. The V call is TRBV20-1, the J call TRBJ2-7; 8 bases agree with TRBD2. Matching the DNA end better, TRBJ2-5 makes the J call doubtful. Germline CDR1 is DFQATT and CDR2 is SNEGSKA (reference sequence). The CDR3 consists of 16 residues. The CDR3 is CSARDPGSGGQGTQYF. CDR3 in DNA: TGCAGTGCTAGAGATCCGGGGAGCGGGGGCCAAGGGACCCAGTACTTC.

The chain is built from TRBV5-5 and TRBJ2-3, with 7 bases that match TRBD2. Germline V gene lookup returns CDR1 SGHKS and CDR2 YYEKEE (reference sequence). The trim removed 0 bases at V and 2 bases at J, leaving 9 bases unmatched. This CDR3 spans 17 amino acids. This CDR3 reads CASSLVASGETTDTQYF. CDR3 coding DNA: TGTGCCAGCAGCTTGGTGGCCAGCGGGGAGACCACAGATACGCAGTATTTT. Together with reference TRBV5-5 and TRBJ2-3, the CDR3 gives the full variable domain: DAGVTQSPTHLIKTRGQQVTLRCSPISGHKSVSWYQQVLGQGPQFIFQYYEKEERGRGNFPDRFSARQFPNYSSELNVNALLLGDSALYLCASSLVASGETTDTQYFGPGTRLTVL.

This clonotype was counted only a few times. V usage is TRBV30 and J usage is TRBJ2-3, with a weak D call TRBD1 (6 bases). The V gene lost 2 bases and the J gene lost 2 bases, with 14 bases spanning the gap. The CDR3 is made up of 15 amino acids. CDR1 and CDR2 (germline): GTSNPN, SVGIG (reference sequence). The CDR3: CAWSPLQGSTDTQYF. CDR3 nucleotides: TGTGCCTGGAGTCCTCTACAGGGCTCCACAGATACGCAGTATTTT.

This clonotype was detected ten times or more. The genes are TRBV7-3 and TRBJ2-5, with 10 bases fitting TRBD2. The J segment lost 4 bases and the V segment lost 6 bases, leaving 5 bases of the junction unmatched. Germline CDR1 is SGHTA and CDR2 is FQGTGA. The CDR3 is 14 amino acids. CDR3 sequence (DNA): TGTGCCAGCAGTCGAAGCGGGGGGGTAGAGACCCAGTACTTC. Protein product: CASSRSGGVETQYF.

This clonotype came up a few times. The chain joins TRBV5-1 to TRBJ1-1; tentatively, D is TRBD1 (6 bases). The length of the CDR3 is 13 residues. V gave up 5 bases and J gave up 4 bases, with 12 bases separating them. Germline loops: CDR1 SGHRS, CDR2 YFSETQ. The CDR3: CASRLRGGTEAFF. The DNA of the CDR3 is TGCGCCAGCAGGCTCAGGGGAGGCACTGAAGCTTTCTTT. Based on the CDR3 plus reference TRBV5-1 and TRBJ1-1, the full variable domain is KAGVTQTPRYLIKTRGQQVTLSCSPISGHRSVSWYQQTPGQGLQFLFEYFSETQRNKGNFPGRFSGRQFSNSRSEMNVSTLELGDSALYLCASRLRGGTEAFFGQGTRLTVV.

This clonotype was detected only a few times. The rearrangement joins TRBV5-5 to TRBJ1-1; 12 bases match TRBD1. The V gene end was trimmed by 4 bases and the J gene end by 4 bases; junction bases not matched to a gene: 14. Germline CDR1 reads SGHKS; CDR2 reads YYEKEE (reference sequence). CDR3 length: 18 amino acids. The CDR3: CASSHRKGQGARSTEAFF. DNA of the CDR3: TGTGCCAGCAGCCATAGGAAGGGACAGGGGGCGCGGAGCACTGAAGCTTTCTTT.

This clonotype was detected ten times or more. The CDR3 protein is CASSLVAQETQYF. The CDR3 DNA follows: TGCGCCAGCAGCTTAGTAGCTCAAGAGACCCAGTACTTC. This chain joins TRBV5-1 and TRBJ2-5, with no clear D. From germline, CDR1 is SGHRS and CDR2 YFSETQ. Deletions cut 2 bases from V and 2 bases from J, with 7 bases between. The CDR3 extends over 13 amino acids.